Listed below are T cell receptor beta chains from one sample, sequenced in a study of cytomegalovirus exposure and HLA in healthy donors. Here immunoSEQ multiplex PCR was the method, and the copy in TCRdb shows in-frame clones only, minus some. The sample has 200,000 to 250,000 clones; roughly nine tenths are singletons. Sequencing used PBMCs. These receptors were collected from a man aged 18 to 29 in good health and CMV-seropositive. Each CDR3 is given with its conserved first and last residue. D genes are given only for firm matches. Expanded clones get a size class; other rows say once, few or many, or leave the size out.

few	TRBJ2-7	TRBV4-1	TRBD1	15	TGCGCCAGCAGCCATGTAGAGGGGGCTGTATCCGAGCAGTACTTC	CASSHVEGAVSEQYF
NA	TRBJ1-1	TRBV6-5	NA	14	TGTGCCAGCAGTTACCGCCCAGGGTGGACTGAAGCTTTCTTT	CASSYRPGWTEAFF
NA	TRBJ2-3	TRBV6-5	TRBD2	15	TGTGCCAGCAGTTACGGGGTCGCGGGAGCAGATACGCAGTATTTT	CASSYGVAGADTQYF
NA	TRBJ1-2	TRBV30	TRBD1	13	TGTGCCTGGAGTGCCACAGGGGAGAGGGGCTACACCTTC	CAWSATGERGYTF
NA	TRBJ2-1	TRBV6-5	TRBD1	15	TGTGCCAGCAGTTGGGGGACAGATGGATACAATGAGCAGTTCTTC	CASSWGTDGYNEQFF
once	TRBJ1-2	TRBV5-6	TRBD1	15	TGTGCCAGCAGCCCCGGACAGGGGAATATCTATGGCTACACCTTC	CASSPGQGNIYGYTF
NA	TRBJ2-7	TRBV27	NA	18	TGTGCCAGCAGTTTACGCGGGATAGGTTTGGCTAGATTCTACGAGCAGTACTTC	CASSLRGIGLARFYEQYF
NA	TRBJ2-1	TRBV4-2	NA	16	TGTGCCAGCAGCCAAGTCCGACTCCAGGGGTACAATGAGCAGTTCTTC	CASSQVRLQGYNEQFF
NA	TRBJ2-7	TRBV5-1	TRBD1	16	TGCGCCAGCAGCTTGTTTTCGGGACAGGGGGTCAGGGAGCAGTACTTC	CASSLFSGQGVREQYF
NA	TRBJ2-7	TRBV11-1	TRBD2	14	TGTGCCAGCAGCTTGGAGCTAGCGGCCTACGAGCAGTACTTC	CASSLELAAYEQYF
NA	TRBJ2-7	TRBV18	NA	14	TGTGCCAGCTCACCGAGCCCGGAAGCCTACGAGCAGTACTTC	CASSPSPEAYEQYF
NA	TRBJ2-7	TRBV7-2	TRBD2	13	TGTGCCAGCAGCCCTGGGACTACGGTCGAGCAGTACTTC	CASSPGTTVEQYF
NA	TRBJ1-4	TRBV9	TRBD1	14	TGTGCCTCTCAGAGGGGACAGGGGAATGAAAAACTGTTTTTT	CASQRGQGNEKLFF
NA	TRBJ1-5	TRBV30	NA	13	TGTGCCTGGAGTGTCGATTATAATCAGCCCCAGCATTTT	CAWSVDYNQPQHF
NA	TRBJ2-2	TRBV7-2	NA	15	TGTGCCAGCAGCTTAGCAGGGGCGAACACCGGGGAGCTGTTTTTT	CASSLAGANTGELFF
once	TRBJ1-1	TRBV4-2	NA	14	TGTGCCAGCAGCCAAGTCGGGGGAAGCACTGAAGCTTTCTTT	CASSQVGGSTEAFF
NA	TRBJ1-2	TRBV6-5	NA	13	TGTGCCAGCAGTTACTACCGGGGGCGCGGCTACACCTTC	CASSYYRGRGYTF
NA	TRBJ1-5	TRBV19	TRBD1	17	TGTGCCAGTAGTACAACACAGGGGGTTGAGGGCAATCAGCCCCAGCATTTT	CASSTTQGVEGNQPQHF
NA	TRBJ2-1	TRBV18	NA	13	TGTGCCAGCTCCCCTGAGTTGGGGGATGAGCAGTTCTTC	CASSPELGDEQFF
NA	TRBJ2-3	TRBV10-3	NA	14	TGTGCCACTTCCGGGCAGGGGAGGACAGATACGCAGTATTTT	CATSGQGRTDTQYF
NA	TRBJ1-5	TRBV28	NA	13	TGTGCCAGCACTCAGGGGAGCAATCAGCCCCAGCATTTT	CASTQGSNQPQHF
NA	TRBJ2-1	TRBV23-1	NA	16	TGCGCCAGCAGTCCCTTTAGGGGGGGTTACTACAATGAGCAGTTCTTC	CASSPFRGGYYNEQFF
few	TRBJ2-1	TRBV5-4	NA	16	TGTGCCAGCAGCCCAGCGTGGGTCAGCTCCTACAATGAGCAGTTCTTC	CASSPAWVSSYNEQFF
NA	TRBJ2-7	TRBV6-1	NA	16	TGTGCCAGCAGTGAAGCAGGGGGGACTACCTCCTACGAGCAGTACTTC	CASSEAGGTTSYEQYF
NA	TRBJ1-4	TRBV2	NA	15	TGTGCCAGCAGCGCAGACAGGATGGCTAATGAAAAACTGTTTTTT	CASSADRMANEKLFF
NA	TRBJ2-5	TRBV7-6	TRBD2	17	TGTGCCAGCAGCTTAGGGTTTAGCGGGCCCGGAGAAGAGACCCAGTACTTC	CASSLGFSGPGEETQYF
NA	TRBJ2-5	TRBV5-1	NA	14	TGCGCCAGCAGCTTGCGTCCTCCGGAGGAGACCCAGTACTTC	CASSLRPPEETQYF
NA	TRBJ2-1	TRBV6-6	TRBD2	16	TGTGCCAGCAGCCCGGGACTAGCGGGATCCTACAATGAGCAGTTCTTC	CASSPGLAGSYNEQFF
once	TRBJ1-1	TRBV15	NA	13	TGTGCCACCAGCCCACGGGGGAACACTGAAGCTTTCTTT	CATSPRGNTEAFF
NA	TRBJ1-1	TRBV15	NA	13	TGTGCCACCAGCAGGCACATGAACACTGAAGCTTTCTTT	CATSRHMNTEAFF
NA	TRBJ1-3	TRBV7-2	TRBD1	16	TGTGCCAGCAGCTTCCAGAGGGACAGCTCTGGAAACACCATATATTTT	CASSFQRDSSGNTIYF
NA	TRBJ1-1	TRBV5-6	NA	12	TGTGCCAGCAGCTTAACGGATAATGAAGCTTTCTTT	CASSLTDNEAFF